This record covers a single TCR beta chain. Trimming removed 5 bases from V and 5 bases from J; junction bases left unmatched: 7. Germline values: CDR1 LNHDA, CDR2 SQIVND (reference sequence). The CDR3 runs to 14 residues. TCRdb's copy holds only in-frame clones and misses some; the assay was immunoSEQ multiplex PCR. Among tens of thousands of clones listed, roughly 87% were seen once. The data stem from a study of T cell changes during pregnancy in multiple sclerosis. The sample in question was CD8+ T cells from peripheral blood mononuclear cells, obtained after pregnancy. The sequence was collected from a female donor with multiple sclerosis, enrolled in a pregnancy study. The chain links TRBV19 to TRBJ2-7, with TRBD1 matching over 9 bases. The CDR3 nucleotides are TGTGCCAGTAGTCCCGGGACAGGGTTGGACGAGCAGTACTTC. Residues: CASSPGTGLDEQYF.